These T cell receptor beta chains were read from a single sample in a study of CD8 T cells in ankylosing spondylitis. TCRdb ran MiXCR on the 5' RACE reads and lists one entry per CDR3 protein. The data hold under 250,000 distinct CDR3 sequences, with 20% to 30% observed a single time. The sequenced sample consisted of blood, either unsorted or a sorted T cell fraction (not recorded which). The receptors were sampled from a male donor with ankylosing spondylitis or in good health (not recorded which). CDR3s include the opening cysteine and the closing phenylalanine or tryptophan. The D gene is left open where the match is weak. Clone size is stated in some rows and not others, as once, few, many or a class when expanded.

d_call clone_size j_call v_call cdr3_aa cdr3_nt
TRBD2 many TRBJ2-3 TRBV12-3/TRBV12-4 CASSFDFAGGPDTQYF TGTGCCAGCAGTTTTGATTTCGCGGGAGGGCCCGATACGCAGTATTTT
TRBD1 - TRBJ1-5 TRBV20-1 CSAQTGNSNQPQHF TGCAGTGCCCAGACAGGGAATAGCAATCAGCCCCAGCATTTT
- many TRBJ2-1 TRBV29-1 CGWGASVKTHNEQFF TGCGGATGGGGGGCTAGCGTCAAAACCCACAATGAGCAGTTCTTC
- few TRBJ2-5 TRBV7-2 CASSLMATQETQYF TGTGCCAGCAGCTTAATGGCAACCCAAGAGACCCAGTACTTC
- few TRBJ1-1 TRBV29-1 CSVERSGGTEAFF TGCAGCGTTGAAAGGAGTGGGGGAACTGAAGCTTTCTTT
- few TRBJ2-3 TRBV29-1 CSVERGSRGTDTQYF TGCAGCGTTGAAAGGGGTAGCCGAGGCACAGATACGCAGTATTTT
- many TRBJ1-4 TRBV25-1 CASSEFGRTNEKLFF TGTGCCAGCAGTGAATTCGGACGAACTAATGAAAAACTGTTTTTT
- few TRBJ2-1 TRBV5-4 CASSSFGSIHNEQFF TGTGCCAGCAGCTCCTTTGGCAGCATCCACAATGAGCAGTTCTTC
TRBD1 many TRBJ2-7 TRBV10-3 CAISRDREVYEQYF TGTGCCATCAGTAGGGACAGGGAAGTCTACGAGCAGTACTTC
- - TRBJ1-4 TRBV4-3 CASSQEGEKLFF TGCGCCAGCAGCCAAGAAGGTGAAAAACTGTTTTTT
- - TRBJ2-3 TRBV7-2 CASTPQRTPTAQYF TGTGCCAGCACGCCCCAGCGGACCCCTACTGCGCAGTATTTT
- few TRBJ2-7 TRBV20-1 CSAKSVQGSPYEQYF TGCAGTGCCAAATCCGTTCAGGGGTCCCCCTACGAGCAGTACTTC
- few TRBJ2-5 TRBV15 CATSSGAGAAETQYF TGTGCCACCAGCAGTGGTGCAGGGGCCGCGGAGACCCAGTACTTC
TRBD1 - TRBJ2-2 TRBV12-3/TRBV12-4 CASSSQPGGRHTGELFF TGTGCCAGCAGCTCGCAGCCAGGGGGTCGGCACACCGGGGAGCTGTTTTTT
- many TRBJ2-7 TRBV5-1 CASSGNLGYEQYF TGCGCCAGCAGCGGAAACCTAGGCTACGAGCAGTACTTC
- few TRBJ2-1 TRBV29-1 CSVDQGGGYNEQFF TGCAGCGTTGATCAGGGGGGGGGGTACAATGAGCAGTTCTTC
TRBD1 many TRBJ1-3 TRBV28 CASSTGQDRNTIYF TGTGCCAGCAGTACGGGACAGGATAGAAACACCATATATTTT
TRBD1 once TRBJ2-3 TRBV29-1 CSAPQGGPDTQYF TGCAGCGCCCCACAGGGGGGCCCAGATACGCAGTATTTT
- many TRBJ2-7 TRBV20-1 CSASGVIDEQYF TGCAGTGCTAGCGGTGTTATCGACGAGCAGTACTTC
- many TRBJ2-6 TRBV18 CASSLGSSGANVLTF TGTGCCAGCTCCCTAGGGAGTTCTGGGGCCAACGTCCTGACTTTC
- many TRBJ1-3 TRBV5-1 CASRTGPAAGNTIYF TGCGCCAGCAGAACGGGACCCGCAGCTGGAAACACCATATATTTT
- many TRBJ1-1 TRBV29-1 CSVENTVSSYTEAFF TGCAGCGTTGAGAACACCGTGAGCTCTTACACTGAAGCTTTCTTT
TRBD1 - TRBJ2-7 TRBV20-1 CSASKGTGDFYEQYF TGCAGTGCTAGTAAGGGGACAGGGGATTTCTACGAGCAGTACTTC
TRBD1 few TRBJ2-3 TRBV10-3 CAISEGQGNTDTQYF TGTGCCATCAGTGAGGGACAGGGGAACACAGATACGCAGTATTTT
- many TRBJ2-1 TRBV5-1 CASSSRASTYSNEQFF TGCGCCAGCAGCTCCCGGGCTAGCACCTACTCCAATGAGCAGTTCTTC
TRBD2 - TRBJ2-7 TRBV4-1 CASSQVISGTSGYEQYF TGCGCCAGCAGCCAAGTCATTAGCGGGACTAGCGGCTACGAGCAGTACTTC
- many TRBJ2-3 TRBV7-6 CASSQYLGTDTQYF TGTGCCAGCAGCCAGTATCTGGGCACAGATACGCAGTATTTT
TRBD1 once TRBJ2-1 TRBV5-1 CASSSGGTGASAFF TGCGCCAGCAGCTCAGGGGGGACAGGGGCTTCTGCGTTCTTC
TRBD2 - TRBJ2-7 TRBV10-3 CAIMDETSGSSEQYF TGTGCCATCATGGATGAGACTAGCGGGAGTTCCGAGCAGTACTTC
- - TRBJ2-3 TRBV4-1 CASSQDPVATQYF TGCGCCAGCAGCCAAGATCCGGTTGCAACGCAGTATTTT
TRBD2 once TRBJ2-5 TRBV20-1 CSARGTSGDKQETQYF TGCAGTGCTAGAGGGACTAGCGGGGATAAGCAAGAGACCCAGTACTTC
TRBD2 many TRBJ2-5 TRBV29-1 CSVVLAGAPETQYF TGCAGCGTTGTCTTAGCGGGAGCTCCGGAGACCCAGTACTTC
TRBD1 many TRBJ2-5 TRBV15 CATSVRGLPQETQYF TGTGCCACCAGCGTCAGGGGGCTCCCTCAAGAGACCCAGTACTTC
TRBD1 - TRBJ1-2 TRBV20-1 CSAKSLGTVKYGYTF TGCAGTGCAAAATCCTTAGGGACAGTTAAGTATGGCTACACCTTC
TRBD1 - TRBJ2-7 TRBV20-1 CSARVGTEAYEQYF TGCAGTGCTAGAGTTGGGACAGAAGCCTACGAGCAGTACTTC
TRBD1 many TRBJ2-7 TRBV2 CASKVDRGHEQYF TGTGCCAGCAAGGTCGACAGGGGTCACGAGCAGTACTTC
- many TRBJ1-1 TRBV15 CATSRDHQSGEAFF TGTGCCACCAGCAGAGACCATCAGTCGGGGGAAGCTTTCTTT
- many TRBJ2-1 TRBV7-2 CASTGRSNEQFF TGTGCCAGCACCGGTAGGTCGAATGAGCAGTTCTTC
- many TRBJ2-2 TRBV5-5 CASSLEGAKNTGELFF TGTGCCAGCAGCTTGGAAGGGGCCAAGAACACCGGGGAGCTGTTTTTT
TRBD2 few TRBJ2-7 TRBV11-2 CASSLVASGSSLPYEQYF TGTGCCAGCAGCTTAGTGGCTAGCGGGAGTAGCCTCCCCTACGAGCAGTACTTC
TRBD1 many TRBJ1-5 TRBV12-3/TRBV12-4 CASSWGDSRNQPQHF TGTGCCAGCAGTTGGGGGGACAGTCGCAATCAGCCCCAGCATTTT
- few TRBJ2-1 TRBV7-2 CASSPGRELYNEQFF TGTGCCAGCAGCCCAGGACGGGAGCTTTACAATGAGCAGTTCTTC
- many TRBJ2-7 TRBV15 CATSREQGGQYF TGTGCCACCAGCAGAGAACAGGGAGGGCAGTACTTC
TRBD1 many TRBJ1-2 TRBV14 CASSHQGQGSGYTF TGTGCCAGCAGCCACCAGGGACAGGGAAGTGGCTACACCTTC
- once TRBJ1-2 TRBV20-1 CSARGRGEGYTF TGCAGTGCTAGAGGGCGGGGGGAAGGCTACACCTTC
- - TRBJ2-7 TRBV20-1 CTAGSGSTYEQYF TGCACTGCCGGCTCGGGTTCTACCTACGAGCAGTACTTC
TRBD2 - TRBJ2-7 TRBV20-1 CSARDLKGLAASYEQYF TGCAGTGCTAGGGACCTGAAAGGACTAGCGGCTTCCTACGAGCAGTACTTC
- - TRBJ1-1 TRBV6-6 CASIEQGTTFF TGTGCCAGCATCGAACAGGGAACAACTTTCTTT
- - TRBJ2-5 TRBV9 CASSGRMLAAQETQYF TGTGCCAGCAGCGGGCGGATGCTAGCAGCACAAGAGACCCAGTACTTC